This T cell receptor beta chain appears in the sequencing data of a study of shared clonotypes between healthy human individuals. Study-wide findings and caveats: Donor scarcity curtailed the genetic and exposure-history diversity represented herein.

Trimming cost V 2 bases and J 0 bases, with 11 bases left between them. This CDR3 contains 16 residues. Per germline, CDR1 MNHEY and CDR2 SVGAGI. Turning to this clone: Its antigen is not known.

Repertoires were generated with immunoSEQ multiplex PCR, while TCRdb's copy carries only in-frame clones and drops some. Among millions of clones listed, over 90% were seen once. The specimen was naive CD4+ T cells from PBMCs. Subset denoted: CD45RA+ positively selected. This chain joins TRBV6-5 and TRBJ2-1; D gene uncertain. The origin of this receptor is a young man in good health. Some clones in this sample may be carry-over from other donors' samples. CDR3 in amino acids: CASSYQPGRSYNEQFF. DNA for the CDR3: TGTGCCAGCAGTTACCAGCCCGGGCGCTCCTACAATGAGCAGTTCTTC.